What follows are 32 T cell receptor beta chains derived from one specimen sequenced in a study of cytomegalovirus exposure and HLA in healthy donors listed by TCRdb under 2017. Library prep was done by the immunoSEQ multiplex PCR assay. A mixture of 60 forward primers for TCR Vbeta segments and 13 reverse primers for TCR Jbeta segments was used in the multiplex PCR. TCRdb limited this immuneACCESS table to in-frame rearrangements with V and J called. A share of clones is missing; checked studies link under half to unresolved V genes, and the rest is unexplained. The sample profile shows about 55,000 clones; approximately 78% of them were found once. The ten biggest clones cover roughly 1.5% of the sample. Material for sequencing was PBMCs. The receptors derive from a female donor in good health and CMV-seronegative.

This sequence joins TRBV2 and TRBJ2-1; perhaps TRBD1 as D (6 bases). The length of the CDR3 is 14 residues. V lost 7 bases, J lost 1 base, and 11 bases lay in between. The germline V gene has CDR1 SNHLY and CDR2 FYNNEI. The DNA of the CDR3 is TGTGCCAGCACTCCGGGGACATCCTACAATGAGCAGTTCTTC. Its protein is CASTPGTSYNEQFF.

This clone was seen once. The rearrangement joins TRBV7-3 to TRBJ2-1; D gene uncertain. Trimming took 2 bases from V and 5 from J, leaving 4 bases between them. The CDR3 sequence is 12 residues long. Germline V lookup: CDR1 SGHTA, CDR2 FQGTGA. This CDR3 reads CASSLSDNEQFF. DNA of the CDR3: TGTGCCAGCAGCTTATCCGACAATGAGCAGTTCTTC.

This clone showed up just once. Written as DNA, the CDR3 is TGCGCCAGCAGCCAAGATCCTCGCCGGGGTGGCACCGGGGAGCTGTTTTTT. Translation gives CASSQDPRRGGTGELFF. The chain employs TRBV4-1 and TRBJ2-2; tentatively, D is TRBD2 (5 bases). Germline V gives CDR1 MGHRA, CDR2 YSYEKL. CDR3 length: 17 residues. Trimming left V 0 bases short and J 4 bases short, with 15 bases between.

V and J are TRBV5-6 and TRBJ2-3; TRBD2 agrees at 8 bases. The V gene end was trimmed by 4 bases and the J gene end by 3 bases; junction bases not matched to a gene: 10. The CDR3 loop spans 16 amino acids. Germline CDR1 SGHDT, CDR2 YYEEEE. DNA of the CDR3: TGTGCCAGCAGCGCCGGGACTAGTGGTCGGACAGATACGCAGTATTTT. Translating gives CASSAGTSGRTDTQYF. The whole variable domain, remainder taken from reference TRBV5-6 and TRBJ2-3, is DAGVTQSPTHLIKTRGQQVTLRCSPKSGHDTVSWYQQALGQGPQFIFQYYEEEERQRGNFPDRFSGHQFPNYSSELNVNALLLGDSALYLCASSAGTSGRTDTQYFGPGTRLTVL.

This chain joins TRBV5-4 and TRBJ1-2; D possibly corresponds to TRBD1 (6 bases). V shed 4 bases and J shed 6 bases, with 16 bases lying between them. The CDR3 is 14 amino acids. The germline gives CDR1 SGHNT, CDR2 YYREEE (reference sequence). The CDR3 nucleotides are TGTGCCAGCAGCCGTACAGGGTCAGGGGATGGCTACACCTTC. It is translated as CASSRTGSGDGYTF.

The J gene is TRBJ1-6, the V gene TRBV2; 8 nucleotides align to TRBD1. Unmatched junction bases numbered 4, after V lost 6 bases and J lost 6 bases. This CDR3 is built from 14 residues. Per the germline V gene, CDR1 is SNHLY and CDR2 is FYNNEI. CDR3 sequence: CASRSTGANSPLHF. The CDR3 DNA follows: TGTGCCAGCAGGTCGACAGGGGCTAATTCACCCCTCCACTTT.

The chain has TRBV19 and TRBJ1-1; TRBD1 matches at 8 bases. CDR1 is LNHDA, CDR2 SQIVND, per germline (reference sequence). J gave up 4 bases and V 5 bases, and 3 bases lay outside the gene matches. The CDR3 sequence is 13 residues long. DNA for the CDR3: TGTGCCAGTAGTCGGACAGGGACCACTGAAGCTTTCTTT. Translated, it gives CASSRTGTTEAFF.

DNA for the CDR3: TGTGCCAGCAGCCTGTACGGGAGTCCGAGGCAGTACTTC. Protein sequence: CASSLYGSPRQYF. This chain joins TRBV7-2 and TRBJ2-7; possible D gene TRBD2, 6 bases. The CDR3 consists of 13 residues. With 5 bases removed from V and 9 bases from J, the gap between germline ends came to 17 bases. The V gene's germline CDR1 is SGHTA and CDR2 FQGNSA.

The chain is built from TRBV2 and TRBJ2-1; the match to TRBD2 covers 10 bases. CDR1 SNHLY and CDR2 FYNNEI come from the germline V gene. The CDR3 totals 16 residues. V lost 0 bases and J lost 12; bases outside the gene matches: 11. In nucleotides, the CDR3 is TGTGCCAGCAGTGAAGCGCTAGCGGGGGCCACGTTAGGGCAGTTCTTC. It codes for CASSEALAGATLGQFF.

CDR3 DNA: TGTGCCAGCAGAAAGACGGGGGTAGGAAGCGAGCAGTACTTC. It translates to CASRKTGVGSEQYF. The V call is TRBV6-5, the J call TRBJ2-5, with TRBD2 as a possible D gene (6 bases). The end of the DNA fits TRBJ2-7 better, so the J call may be wrong. The germline gives CDR1 MNHEY, CDR2 SVGAGI. The CDR3 spans 14 residues.

The V call is TRBV29-1, the J call TRBJ1-6; 9 nucleotides match TRBD1. This CDR3 spans 13 amino acids. V lost 6 bases to trimming and J lost 5 bases; unmatched junction nucleotides: 2. CDR1 is SQVTM and CDR2 is ANQGSEA in the germline V gene. The CDR3 here is CSVGTGHNSPLHF. The CDR3 nucleotides are TGCAGCGTCGGGACAGGGCATAATTCACCCCTCCACTTT.

The chain is built from TRBV4-3 and TRBJ1-6, with 10 bases fitting TRBD1. With V trimmed by 0 bases and J by 12 bases, 8 bases remained unmatched. The CDR3 runs 16 residues. The V gene's germline CDR1 is LGHNA and CDR2 YSLEER. CDR3 sequence (DNA): TGCGCCAGCAGCCAAGATCGTGGGACAGGGGCAGGACCCCTCCACTTT. It translates to CASSQDRGTGAGPLHF.

The chain joins TRBV9 to TRBJ1-3; a possible D gene is TRBD1 (5 bases). V lost 3 bases to trimming and J lost 0 bases, with 10 bases between them. The germline gives CDR1 SGDLS, CDR2 YYNGEE. The length of the CDR3 is 15 residues. The CDR3 spells CASSEGVRSGNTIYF. DNA for the CDR3: TGTGCCAGCAGCGAAGGGGTACGCTCTGGAAACACCATATATTTT.

On this clone itself: At one of its ends the junction is not consistent with the germline gene, which may arise from a read error. The chain employs TRBV7-7 and TRBJ2-5, with a tentative D call TRBD1 (5 bases). Germline CDR1 reads SSHAT; CDR2 reads FNYEAQ (reference sequence). The CDR3 sequence is 11 residues long. CDR3 residues: CASRAGETQYF. The CDR3 DNA reads as TGTGCTAGCAGGGCAGGAGAGACCCAGTACTTC.

CDR3 sequence (DNA): TGTGCCAGCAGCCAAGCACCGACCGGGGGGGGCCAAGATACGCAGTATTTT. This translates into CASSQAPTGGGQDTQYF. V gene TRBV4-2 combines with J gene TRBJ2-3; the match to TRBD2 covers 8 bases. The CDR3 totals 17 residues. In germline, CDR1 is LGHNA, CDR2 YNFKEQ. V trimming: 1 base; J trimming: 5 bases; junction bases outside the gene matches: 11.

This clone was recorded a few times. The chain recombines TRBV5-1 with TRBJ1-1, with 7 bases matching TRBD1. The CDR3 runs 13 residues. Germline values: CDR1 SGHRS, CDR2 YFSETQ. V lost 0 bases, J lost 8 bases, and 4 bases stayed unmatched. The CDR3 loop reads CASSLDRTGEAFF. The CDR3 nucleotides are TGCGCCAGCAGCTTGGACCGGACAGGCGAAGCTTTCTTT.

The J gene is TRBJ2-5, the V gene TRBV5-1, with D possibly matching TRBD2 (5 bases). Germline values: CDR1 SGHRS, CDR2 YFSETQ. This CDR3 spans 14 amino acids. Trimming left V 0 bases short and J 5 bases short, with 11 bases between. The CDR3 nucleotides are TGCGCCAGCAGCTTGGGTCCGGGGTTTGAGACCCAGTACTTC. It yields the protein CASSLGPGFETQYF.

The CDR3 sequence is CASSFGTYEQYF. The CDR3 DNA reads TGTGCCAGCAGCTTCGGGACTTACGAGCAGTACTTC. The chain recombines TRBV5-6 with TRBJ2-7; D is possibly TRBD2 (6 bases). CDR3 length: 12 amino acids. In germline, CDR1 is SGHDT, CDR2 YYEEEE. Trimming stripped 2 bases from V and 4 bases from J, with 7 bases between.

This rearrangement joins TRBV2 to TRBJ1-5; 8 bases fit TRBD1. With 6 bases clipped from V and 5 bases from J, the junction kept 3 bases outside the gene matches. The CDR3 is 13 amino acids. CDR1 is SNHLY and CDR2 is FYNNEI in the germline V gene. This CDR3 reads CASSSGGYQPQHF. Here the CDR3 DNA reads TGTGCCAGCAGCTCAGGGGGCTATCAGCCCCAGCATTTT.

This sequence joins TRBV29-1 and TRBJ1-2; possible D gene TRBD1, 6 bases. CDR3 length equals 18 residues. Between the trimmed V and J ends, which lost 7 bases and 5 bases, there was a span of 32 bases. Germline V gives CDR1 SQVTM, CDR2 ANQGSEA. The CDR3 DNA reads TGCAGCGCCCGAGGGATACAGGGTTTAGGAACCACGTCGTATGGCTACACCTTC. This sequence encodes CSARGIQGLGTTSYGYTF.

Points on this clone: This CDR3 is also generated by other DNA sequences in the sample. The chain is built from TRBV14 and TRBJ1-6; D not resolved. Germline loops: CDR1 SGHDN, CDR2 FVKESK. With 5 bases removed from V and 6 bases from J, the gap between germline ends came to 11 bases. This CDR3 has 14 amino acids. CDR3 in amino acids: CASSYRVSNSPLHF. The CDR3 DNA reads as TGTGCCAGCAGCTACCGGGTCTCTAATTCACCCCTCCACTTT.

The chain couples TRBV5-1 to TRBJ1-2; D remains unclear. The V gene lost 2 bases and the J gene lost 4 bases, with 15 bases spanning the gap. CDR1 is SGHRS, CDR2 YFSETQ, per germline. The CDR3 loop spans 15 amino acids. In DNA, the CDR3 is TGCGCCAGCAGCTTAACAGCGGGAGCTAGCTATGGCTACACCTTC. Protein product: CASSLTAGASYGYTF. The entire variable domain, with the rest obtained from reference TRBV5-1 and TRBJ1-2, is as follows: KAGVTQTPRYLIKTRGQQVTLSCSPISGHRSVSWYQQTPGQGLQFLFEYFSETQRNKGNFPGRFSGRQFSNSRSEMNVSTLELGDSALYLCASSLTAGASYGYTFGSGTRLTVV.

This chain uses TRBV27 with TRBJ1-2; the D gene is possibly TRBD1 (5 bases). CDR3 length: 13 amino acids. Germline CDR1 and CDR2: MNHEY and SMNVEV (reference sequence). The V gene lost 0 bases and the J gene lost 5 bases, with 7 bases spanning the gap. The CDR3 nucleotides are TGTGCCAGCAGTTTATCACCAGGGTATGGCTACACCTTC. This gives the protein CASSLSPGYGYTF.

V is TRBV5-5 and J is TRBJ2-5; the D gene is possibly TRBD1 (5 bases). In germline, CDR1 is SGHKS, CDR2 YYEKEE (reference sequence). CDR3 size: 14 residues. Trimming removed 0 bases at V and 4 bases at J, with 10 bases between. The DNA for the CDR3 is TGTGCCAGCAGCTTGGGGCAGGGTTTAGAGACCCAGTACTTC. It is translated as CASSLGQGLETQYF.

Written as DNA, the CDR3 is TGCGCCAGCAGCCACCCAGGACTTGGAGGGAACTCCCAGTACTTC. It codes for CASSHPGLGGNSQYF. The genes are TRBV4-1 and TRBJ2-5; D may be TRBD2 (6 bases). V shed 3 bases and J shed 9 bases, with 20 bases lying between them. Per germline, CDR1 MGHRA and CDR2 YSYEKL. CDR3 length: 15 residues.

The chain uses TRBV30 and TRBJ2-3; 8 bases line up with TRBD1. CDR1 is GTSNPN and CDR2 is SVGIG in the germline V gene (reference sequence). The CDR3 spans 16 residues. J lost 6 bases, V lost 3 bases, and 14 bases had no gene match. CDR3: CAWRGGAGGKRDTQYF. DNA of the CDR3: TGTGCCTGGAGAGGTGGGGCAGGGGGCAAGAGGGATACGCAGTATTTT.

The V gene is TRBV29-1, the J gene TRBJ2-1; TRBD1 agrees at 7 bases. The CDR3 runs to 14 residues. Germline assignment: CDR1 SQVTM and CDR2 ANQGSEA. V was pared by 3 bases and J by 0 bases, with 2 bases of the junction left unmatched. CDR3 nucleotides: TGCAGCGTTGAGGACAGGAGCTCCTACAATGAGCAGTTCTTC. Amino acids: CSVEDRSSYNEQFF.

The chain joins TRBV29-1 to TRBJ2-1; 11 positions match TRBD2. The J segment lost 5 bases and the V segment lost 5 bases, leaving 5 bases of the junction unmatched. CDR1 SQVTM and CDR2 ANQGSEA come from the germline V gene. The CDR3 contains 14 residues. CDR3 in amino acids: CSVLLAGGHNEQFF. CDR3 DNA: TGCAGCGTTCTCCTAGCGGGGGGCCACAATGAGCAGTTCTTC.

The chain links TRBV2 to TRBJ2-7; TRBD2 aligns across 14 bases. The V and J ends lost 7 bases and 0 bases, in that order; junction bases with no gene match: 2. Germline V gene lookup returns CDR1 SNHLY and CDR2 FYNNEI. The CDR3 is made up of 15 amino acids. CDR3 amino acids: CASMGTSGSSYEQYF. CDR3 sequence (DNA): TGTGCCAGCATGGGGACTAGCGGGAGCTCCTACGAGCAGTACTTC.

The CDR3 nucleotides read TGTGCCTGGAACCCAGACAGGGGGCTGGACGAGCAGTACTTC. Protein sequence: CAWNPDRGLDEQYF. The chain couples TRBV30 to TRBJ2-5; TRBD1 aligns across 10 bases. The J call may be wrong; the DNA end is better matched by TRBJ2-7. Looked up from germline, CDR1 is GTSNPN and CDR2 is SVGIG (reference sequence). CDR3 length: 14 amino acids.

The rearrangement links TRBV7-2 to TRBJ1-1; 11 nucleotides line up with TRBD1. Germline V gene sequence: CDR1 SGHTA, CDR2 FQGNSA. Losses at the gene ends were 4 bases for V and 4 bases for J; bases not matched to a gene: 5. The length of the CDR3 is 15 residues. The CDR3 region has the DNA TGTGCCAGCAGCTCTGTAGGGACAGGGGGCACTGAAGCTTTCTTT. The encoded protein is CASSSVGTGGTEAFF.

The chain joins TRBV6-1 to TRBJ2-2; D ambiguous. The CDR3 is 14 residues long. Germline CDR1 and CDR2: MNHNS and SASEGT. The V gene lost 8 bases and the J gene lost 2 bases, with 12 bases spanning the gap. The CDR3 region is CASLSSLNTGELFF. The CDR3 DNA reads as TGTGCCAGCCTCAGTTCATTAAACACCGGGGAGCTGTTTTTT.